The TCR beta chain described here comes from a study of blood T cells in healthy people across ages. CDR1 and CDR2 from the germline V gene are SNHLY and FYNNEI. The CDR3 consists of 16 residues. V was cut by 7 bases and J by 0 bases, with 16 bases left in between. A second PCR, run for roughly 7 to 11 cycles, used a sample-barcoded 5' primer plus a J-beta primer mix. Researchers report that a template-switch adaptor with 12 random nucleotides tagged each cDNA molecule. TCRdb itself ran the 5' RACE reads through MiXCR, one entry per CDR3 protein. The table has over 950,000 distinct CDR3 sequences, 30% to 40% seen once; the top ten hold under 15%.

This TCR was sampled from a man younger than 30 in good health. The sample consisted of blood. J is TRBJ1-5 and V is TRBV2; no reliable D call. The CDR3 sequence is CASIKNPAVSNQPQHF. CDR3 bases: TGTGCCAGCATCAAGAATCCGGCAGTTAGCAATCAGCCCCAGCATTTT.